This record looks at one T cell receptor (beta chain) sequence and its context. Its antigen remains unknown. This record comes from a study of vaccination and CD4 T cells after COVID-19. Across the whole study: Convalescent donors totaled six males and four females, including two who were Hispanic.

This sample's treatment: approximately nine-day PBMC culture with coronavirus spike peptide pools or control peptides (ViraFEST assay). With V trimmed by 4 bases and J by 1 base, 17 bases remained unmatched. This CDR3 is built from 19 residues. CDR1 is SGHTA and CDR2 is FQGNSA in the germline V gene. Cultured CD4+ T cell DNA was sequenced using the Oncomine TCR Beta short-read assay. TCRdb reprocessed the PCR reads with MiXCR, giving one entry per CDR3 protein. The sample has 20,000 or so distinct CDR3 sequences; about 60% are singletons. The chain recombines TRBV7-2 with TRBJ2-7, with 9 positions matching TRBD1. The clonotype comes from a human donor who had recovered from COVID-19. The sample was CD4+ T cells from blood, cultured in vitro, taken after SARS-CoV-2 vaccination. CDR3 region: CASSSRDRVGPRGSYEQYF. The CDR3, as DNA: TGTGCCAGCAGCTCCCGGGACAGGGTCGGACCACGAGGGTCCTACGAGCAGTACTTC. Combining the CDR3 with reference TRBV7-2 and TRBJ2-7 gives the whole variable domain GAGVSQSPSNKVTEKGKDVELRCDPISGHTALYWYRQSLGQGLEFLIYFQGNSAPDKSGLPSDRFSAERTGGSVSTLTIQRTQQEDSAVYLCASSSRDRVGPRGSYEQYFGPGTRLTVT.